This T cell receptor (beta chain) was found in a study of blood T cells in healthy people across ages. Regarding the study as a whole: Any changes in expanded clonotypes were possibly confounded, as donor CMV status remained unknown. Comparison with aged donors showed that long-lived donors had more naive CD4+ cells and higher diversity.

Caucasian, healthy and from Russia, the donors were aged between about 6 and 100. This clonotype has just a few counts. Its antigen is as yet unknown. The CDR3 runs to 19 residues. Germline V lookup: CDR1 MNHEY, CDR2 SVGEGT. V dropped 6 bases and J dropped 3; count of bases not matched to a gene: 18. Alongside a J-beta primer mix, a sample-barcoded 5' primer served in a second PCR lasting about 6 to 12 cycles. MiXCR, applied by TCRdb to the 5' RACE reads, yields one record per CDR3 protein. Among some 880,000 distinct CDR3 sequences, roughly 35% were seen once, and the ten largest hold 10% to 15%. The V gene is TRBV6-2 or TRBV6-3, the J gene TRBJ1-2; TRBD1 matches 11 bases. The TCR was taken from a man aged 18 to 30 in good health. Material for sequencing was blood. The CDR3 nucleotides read TGTGCCAGCAGAAAAAAGGTCGGACAGGGGGCGACGGATTACTATGGCTACACCTTC. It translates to CASRKKVGQGATDYYGYTF.